A selection of T cell receptor beta chains follows, all from one sample in a study of T cells in Graves' hyperthyroidism and ophthalmopathy. TCRdb reanalysed the multiplex PCR reads using MiXCR and keeps one entry per CDR3 protein. The data show about 640,000 distinct CDR3 sequences, around 20% seen once. The sequenced sample consisted of blood. These receptors originate from a man aged 30-40 years with Graves' ophthalmopathy. CDR3s include the opening cysteine and the closing phenylalanine or tryptophan. A D gene is named only where the DNA matches it firmly. A row's size may be missing; if present it is once, few, many or a size class.

>NA|TRBJ2-1|NA|TRBV19
TGTGCCAGTAGTATAGTGTCCCGGAGTGAGCAGTTCTTC
CASSIVSRSEQFF
>many|TRBJ2-7|NA|TRBV2
TGTGCCAGCATGGAACCCTTATCCTACGAGCAGTACTTC
CASMEPLSYEQYF
>few|TRBJ2-1|NA|TRBV28
TGTGCCAGCGGCCCACAGGGATACAATGAGCAGTTCTTC
CASGPQGYNEQFF
>many|TRBJ1-6|NA|TRBV11-2
TGTGCCAGCACTATTAGACCGGAGGTCTTGGCGCCGGCCCTCCACTTT
CASTIRPEVLAPALHF
>NA|TRBJ2-1|NA|TRBV18
TGTGCCAGCTCCCCCTCCCATTCTAGAAATGAGCAGTTCTTC
CASSPSHSRNEQFF
>many|TRBJ2-3|NA|TRBV14
TGTGCCAGCAGCCACCACTACGGAAGCACAGATACGCAGTATTTT
CASSHHYGSTDTQYF
>many|TRBJ2-7|NA|TRBV5-1
TGCGCCAGCAGCTTGGGCGGGGAAGACGAGCAGTACTTC
CASSLGGEDEQYF
>many|TRBJ1-5|NA|TRBV28
TGTGCCAGCAGTTTTATAGGGCAGCGCCGCAATCAGCCCCAGCATTTT
CASSFIGQRRNQPQHF
>many|TRBJ2-1|TRBD2|TRBV5-1
TGCGCCAGCAGCTTGGCACTAGCGGGAGGTTGGGAGCAGTTCTTC
CASSLALAGGWEQFF
>few|TRBJ2-5|TRBD2|TRBV7-2
TGTGCCAGCAGCTTAGATGGGACTAGCGGGAGGGCCGGGGAGACCCAGTACTTC
CASSLDGTSGRAGETQYF
>NA|TRBJ2-3|NA|TRBV29-1
TGCAGCGCCCTCTCGCTGCGGGGGACAAGCACAGATACGCAGTATTTT
CSALSLRGTSTDTQYF
>NA|TRBJ1-5|NA|TRBV19
TGTGCCAGTAGAGGAGGGACCGGGACGGGAAAGCCCCAGCATTTT
CASRGGTGTGKPQHF
>NA|TRBJ2-3|NA|TRBV9
TGTGCCAGCAGCTCTCACCGGGATACGCAGTATTTT
CASSSHRDTQYF
>few|TRBJ2-2|NA|TRBV10-3
TGTGCCATCAGTCCGAACACCGGGGAGCTGTTTTTT
CAISPNTGELFF
>NA|TRBJ2-5|TRBD2|TRBV20-1
TGCAGTGCCTCCCGGGGGGGACTAGAAGAGACCCAGTACTTC
CSASRGGLEETQYF
>few|TRBJ2-7|NA|TRBV20-1
TGCAGTGCTAGAGATTGGGCCAGCGGGTCTTCCTACGAGCAGTACTTC
CSARDWASGSSYEQYF
>NA|TRBJ2-7|NA|TRBV10-3
TGTGCCATCAGTGGGAATAGCGAAGGAGCCTCCTACGAGCAGTACTTC
CAISGNSEGASYEQYF
>many|TRBJ2-5|NA|TRBV7-2
TGTGCCAGCAGCAATAGCAACGGGCCGCAAGAGACCCAGTACTTC
CASSNSNGPQETQYF
>NA|TRBJ1-1|NA|TRBV20-1
TGCAGTGCTAGAGTGGGACGTACCACATTGAACACTGAAGCTTTCTTT
CSARVGRTTLNTEAFF
>few|TRBJ1-1|NA|TRBV5-1
TGCGCCAGCAGCTTGAATCCTCTCGGGGACACTGAAGCTTTCTTT
CASSLNPLGDTEAFF
>few|TRBJ2-5|NA|TRBV2
TGTGCCAGCATTTCGGGCACCCGTCAAAGGCCCCAGTACTTC
CASISGTRQRPQYF
>NA|TRBJ2-7|TRBD1|TRBV4-3
TGCGCCAGCAGCCAAGCCTTGGGACAGGGCTACGAGCAGTACTTC
CASSQALGQGYEQYF
>many|TRBJ2-3|TRBD1|TRBV6-1
TGTGCCAGCAGCGATAGAGACAGGGAAATCGCAGATACGCAGTATTTT
CASSDRDREIADTQYF
>once|TRBJ1-3|NA|TRBV3-1
TGTGCCAGCAGCCCTGACAGTCGGAACACCATATATTTT
CASSPDSRNTIYF
>few|TRBJ2-7|TRBD1|TRBV7-8
TGTGCCAGCAGCACCCGCCACCGGGACAGGGAAAACGAGCAGTACTTC
CASSTRHRDRENEQYF
>few|TRBJ1-4|NA|TRBV27
TGTGCCAGCAGATACTCTGCACTGACCTCGAATGAAAAACTGTTTTTT
CASRYSALTSNEKLFF
>NA|TRBJ1-2|NA|TRBV19
TGTGCCAGTAGCCCCGTTAACAGGGCTGGAGGCTACACCTTC
CASSPVNRAGGYTF
>NA|TRBJ2-7|NA|TRBV27
TGTGCCAGCAGTTACCGAGGACAGACCGGGCAGTACTTC
CASSYRGQTGQYF